The present T cell receptor beta chain was sequenced within a study of PD-L1 blockade in urothelial cancer. About the study: Most patients, about 85% of the roughly 30, were males with bladder-origin cancer. Reported median T cell count for blood samples was roughly 140,000. Researchers looked at the blood 3 weeks (second dose) and 6 weeks after treatment began.

Clones were sequenced by immunoSEQ multiplex PCR, and TCRdb holds only the in-frame ones, with some missing. Here the sample spans about 22,000 clones, around 90% being singletons. The CDR3 sequence is 17 residues long. V shed 5 bases and J 1 base; nucleotides not matched to a gene: 10. Germline CDR1 is SGHVS and CDR2 is FQNEAQ. The V gene is TRBV7-8, the J gene TRBJ2-3; TRBD1 matches 9 bases. The clonotype comes from a woman aged 55-69 years with urothelial cancer. This sample comprised PBMCs, obtained around atezolizumab (anti-PD-L1) treatment. The CDR3 nucleotides are TGTGCCAGCAGCCCCGGGACAGGGTTTCTCGGCACAGATACGCAGTATTTT. This gives the protein CASSPGTGFLGTDTQYF.